This T cell receptor beta chain was obtained from a study of prognosis after radiotherapy for stage I lung cancer (dated by TCRdb to about 2021). In terms of the full investigation: Between April 2018 and January 2019, under 20 stage I NSCLC patients were enrolled in Nanjing, China. Of the enrolled patients, around 15 had newly diagnosed primary stage I lung tumors, while four to six had oligometastatic NSCLC following surgical resection of the primary tumor. All patients were considered medically inoperable, owing to comorbidities in about 13 and refusal of surgery in over 5. The cohort was made up of around 13 men and about 6 women, with a median age of nearly 75 years and an age range of roughly 53 to 95 years. On tumor histology, 11 to 13 patients had adenocarcinoma and about seven had squamous cell carcinoma. SBRT was given in 3 to 5 fractions with a biologically effective dose of at least 100 Gy, using image-guided IMRT or VMAT. In every patient, SBRT was given without any concurrent therapy. Distant metastases were developed by four of the 19 patients after SBRT, at a median of roughly 7 months, whereas no significant progression was observed in the other 15 patients. The study profiled peripheral blood TCR beta repertoires from stage I NSCLC patients before and after stereotactic body radiotherapy and related them to distant failure. A total of 40 or so blood samples from approximately 20 patients were sequenced, with one sample obtained before and one obtained after SBRT for each patient. Overall results and qualifications from the work: Whether the expanded TCR clones were tumor-specific was not determined. The small cohort and short follow-up limited the study, so independent validation of the findings is needed. After SBRT, the number of unique TCR clones decreased (median about 10,000 before versus some 7,000 after; Wilcoxon paired P=0.011). Post-SBRT Shannon entropy and its change from baseline were lower in patients who developed distant metastases; baseline Shannon entropy was not associated with metastases. Differences by metastasis status were reportedly seen in TRBV and TRBJ usage frequencies, involving two V genes at baseline and, after SBRT, roughly nine V genes and two J genes. All reported P values were unadjusted for multiple comparisons.

Two rounds of multiplex PCR on genomic DNA were used to amplify the TCR beta CDR3 region. In the first PCR round, primers specific to each TRBV and TRBJ gene were used, and the primer sequences were filed in Chinese patent CN105087789A. The second PCR round used universal primers. The Roche High Pure PCR Template Preparation Kit was used to extract genomic DNA from frozen PBMCs. The libraries underwent paired-end sequencing with 151 bp reads on an Illumina HiSeq 3000. The study's processing was this. CutAdapt was used to remove raw reads lacking the multiplex PCR primer sequences. Using PEAR, the high-quality paired reads were merged into contigs. MiXCR assigned TRB V, D and J gene segments to each contig by aligning to reference sequences. CDR3 sequences were clustered by base quality and sequence similarity to remove sequencing errors. Diversity was calculated as Shannon entropy divided by the natural log of the number of productive TCR sequences. To get clonality, Shannon entropy was divided by the natural log of the number of unique clonotypes, and that result was subtracted from one. Progression-free survival cut-offs for repertoire metrics were chosen using the Youden index of ROC curves, with analyses run in R 3.5.3. TCRdb redid the processing of the public reads, applying fastp at Q25 and MiXCR, and retained in-frame beta chains. Rows merge per CDR3 protein into single entries with the most common DNA and genes. TCRdb, not the authors, supplied the V and J calls. Within this sample are 25,000 to 30,000 distinct CDR3 sequences, with 35% to 50% of them counted one time only. Of the sample, more than 30% is held by the ten largest clones.

On this clonotype: Its antigen is still unknown. One end of the junction varies from germline; a read error may be responsible.

A history of other malignancies or of prior chemotherapy or radiotherapy was absent in all patients, and node-negative disease was shown on CT and PET/CT in all patients. At each of two time points, 4.5 to 7 milliliters of peripheral venous blood were collected in EDTA tubes. Ficoll-Paque Plus density-gradient centrifugation was used to isolate PBMCs. Right after collection, samples were kept at -80 degrees C until analysis. The germline V gene specifies SNHLY as CDR1 and FYNNEI as CDR2. Inclusive of the bounding cysteine and phenylalanine, the CDR3 is 14 residues long. The DNA shown is the 42-base CDR3, in frame from base 1.

This TCR came from a donor of 50 years or more with non-small cell lung cancer. The source was PBMCs, collected before or after stereotactic body radiation therapy (not recorded which). Here the chain combines TRBV2 and TRBJ2-1, with the D gene call left open. In nucleotides, the sequence is TGTGCCAACAGTGCGGTACAGTGGGATAATGAGCAGTTCTTC. Translated, it gives CANSAVQWDNEQFF.